The 6 T cell receptor beta chains below all came from one sample that was sequenced in a study of Ad26.COV2.S vaccination and SARS-CoV-2 variants (dated by TCRdb to the early 2020s). What the treatment or condition label conveys for this sample: around 19 received Ad26.COV2.S at low or high dose, single or two shots; several received placebo; per-sample allocation not given. Repertoires of vaccine and placebo recipients were sequenced from samples collected on day 63 after the first injection. Libraries were constructed by the immunoSEQ multiplex PCR assay. The table comes from immuneACCESS by way of TCRdb, which keeps in-frame sequences with V and J called. Part of the clones is missing from these tables; in studies checked, under half for an unresolved V gene and the rest for unknown reasons. The sample table contains roughly 350,000 clones; only one count was recorded for 80% to 90% of them. The ten largest clones add up to about 10% of the sample.

Sample: peripheral blood, taken in a trial of Ad26.COV2.S vaccine versus placebo. These receptors were collected from a person between 18 and 59 years old who received the Ad26.COV2.S COVID-19 vaccine or a placebo.

J is TRBJ1-6 and V is TRBV27, with 9 bases matching TRBD1. The CDR3 extends over 16 amino acids. The ends lost 2 bases at V and 10 bases at J; junction bases unmatched: 9. CDR1 and CDR2 (germline): MNHEY, SMNVEV (reference sequence). The CDR3, as DNA: TGTGCCAGCAGTTTAGGGGGACAGGGAATCGAATCACCCCTCCACTTT. This gives the protein CASSLGGQGIESPLHF.

The chain uses TRBV28 and TRBJ1-1; TRBD1 is a possible D gene (6 bases). There are 13 residues in the CDR3. The germline gives CDR1 MDHEN, CDR2 SYDVKM. V shed 3 bases and J shed 4 bases, with 9 bases lying between them. This CDR3 is CASSLGGATEAFF. The DNA of the CDR3 is TGTGCCAGCAGTTTGGGGGGGGCCACTGAAGCTTTCTTT.

The gene calls are TRBV9 and TRBJ2-1, with a tentative D call TRBD1 (6 bases). This CDR3 spans 15 amino acids. Germline V lookup: CDR1 SGDLS, CDR2 YYNGEE. The V end lost 0 bases, the J end lost 3 bases, and 10 bases lay between the germline ends. The CDR3 bases are TGTGCCAGCAGCGTAGGAGGGGGAAACTACAATGAGCAGTTCTTC. Its translation: CASSVGGGNYNEQFF.

CDR3 nucleotides: TGTGCCACCAGCAGAGATTTCGGTTACGAGCAGTACTTC. Protein sequence: CATSRDFGYEQYF. The chain employs TRBV15 and TRBJ2-7; no clear D. V dropped 0 bases and J dropped 4 bases, with 7 bases sitting between them. The germline gives CDR1 LNHNV, CDR2 YYDKDF (reference sequence). The CDR3 loop spans 13 amino acids.

The chain carries TRBV3-1 (or the pseudogene TRBV3-2) and TRBJ1-2, with no clear D. The CDR3 contains 13 residues. Germline CDR1 is LGHDT and CDR2 is YNNKEL (reference sequence). V lost 0 bases, J lost 7 bases, and 9 bases lay in between. The CDR3 nucleotides are TGTGCCAGCAGCCAAGAAAGCATCTCTGGCTACACCTTC. This sequence encodes CASSQESISGYTF.

The rearrangement joins TRBV3-1 (or the pseudogene TRBV3-2) to TRBJ1-5, with 9 bases that match TRBD1. Germline CDR1 is LGHDT and CDR2 is YNNKEL (reference sequence). The CDR3 sequence is 15 residues long. The J segment lost 3 bases and the V segment lost 6 bases, leaving 6 bases of the junction unmatched. The CDR3 nucleotides are TGTGCCAGCAGTCCCGGGACAGGGTTCAATCAGCCCCAGCATTTT. It translates to CASSPGTGFNQPQHF.